These T cell receptor beta chains were read from a single sample in a study of read filtering for tumor transcriptome and immune sequencing. TCRdb reprocessed the reads via MiXCR and lists one record per CDR3 protein. Seen here are about 10,000 distinct CDR3 sequences, about 17% observed once, and the top ten hold 20% to 25%. Sequencing used a population of CD138-negative cells sorted from bone marrow. The receptors here all came from a donor aged 40 or over with multiple myeloma. Each CDR3 is given with its conserved first and last residue. D genes are given only for firm matches. Expanded clones get a size class; other rows say once, few or many, or leave the size out.

>once|TRBV5-5|15|TRBJ2-5|TRBD2
CASCMIAGVGEAQYF
TGTGCCAGCTGTATGATAGCGGGAGTGGGGGAGGCCCAGTACTTC
>medium-sized|TRBV20-1|13|TRBJ2-7|TRBD2
CSALAGGGYEQYF
TGCAGTGCCTTAGCGGGAGGGGGCTACGAGCAGTACTTC
>many|TRBV28|15|TRBJ1-1|TRBD1
CAITEGDRPNTEAFF
TGTGCCATCACGGAGGGGGACAGGCCGAACACTGAAGCTTTCTTT
>many|TRBV7-9|16|TRBJ2-7|TRBD2
CASSFPSGGSSYEQYF
TGTGCCAGCAGCTTCCCCTCCGGGGGGAGCTCCTACGAGCAGTACTTC
>NA|TRBV18|14|TRBJ1-1|NA
CASSAAQGVTEAFF
TGTGCCAGCTCAGCGGCACAGGGTGTCACTGAAGCTTTCTTT
>NA|TRBV5-1|16|TRBJ2-1|TRBD2
CASSLNGREGPGEQFF
TGCGCCAGCAGCTTAAATGGGCGGGAGGGCCCGGGTGAGCAGTTCTTC
>many|TRBV12-3/TRBV12-4|15|TRBJ1-2|TRBD1
CANSPRQGTHYGYTF
TGTGCCAACAGTCCCCGACAGGGTACACACTATGGCTACACCTTC
>many|TRBV2|13|TRBJ2-5|NA
CASRVGPGETQYF
TGTGCCAGCAGGGTAGGCCCGGGAGAGACCCAGTACTTC
>medium-sized|TRBV20-1|18|TRBJ2-1|TRBD2
CSARVGGLGGSSYNEQFF
TGCAGTGCTAGAGTGGGGGGACTAGGGGGAAGCTCCTACAATGAGCAGTTCTTC
>many|TRBV5-1|13|TRBJ2-7|TRBD1
CASSRDSEYEQYF
TGCGCCAGCAGCCGGGACAGTGAATACGAGCAGTACTTC
>many|TRBV28|15|TRBJ1-6|TRBD1
CASSPIRDSGSPLHF
TGTGCCAGCAGCCCTATCCGGGACAGCGGTTCACCCCTCCACTTT
>many|TRBV7-2|12|TRBJ2-1|NA
CASSSPPNEQFF
TGTGCCAGCAGCTCCCCCCCGAATGAGCAGTTCTTC
>medium-sized|TRBV21-1|16|TRBJ2-1|NA
CASAGNRDRTYNEQFF
TGTGCCAGCGCCGGGAACCGGGACAGGACCTACAATGAGCAGTTCTTC
>medium-sized|TRBV13|14|TRBJ2-1|NA
CASSFLQSYNEQFF
TGTGCCAGCAGCTTTCTTCAGTCCTACAATGAGCAGTTCTTC
>NA|TRBV28|14|TRBJ2-7|NA
CASSFLSRPYGQYF
TGCGCCAGCAGTTTTTTGTCCAGACCCTACGGGCAGTACTTC
>medium-sized|TRBV12-3/TRBV12-4|14|TRBJ2-5|NA
CASSLGVSQETQYF
TGTGCCAGCAGCCTGGGGGTATCCCAAGAGACCCAGTACTTC
>many|TRBV20-1|13|TRBJ2-5|TRBD1
CSASRTGKETQYF
TGCAGTGCTAGCAGGACAGGGAAAGAGACCCAGTACTTC
>many|TRBV5-6|12|TRBJ1-2|NA
CASSLAAIGYTF
TGTGCCAGCAGCTTGGCGGCAATCGGCTACACCTTC
>many|TRBV4-3|15|TRBJ2-1|NA
CASSQVWGSGNEQFF
TGCGCCAGCAGCCAAGTCTGGGGGTCGGGAAATGAGCAGTTCTTC
>many|TRBV29-1|15|TRBJ2-3|NA
CSVGLGGSSTDTQYF
TGCAGCGTTGGACTTGGGGGCTCGAGCACAGATACGCAGTATTTT
>many|TRBV28|12|TRBJ2-3|NA
CASRVAADTQYF
TGTGCCAGCAGGGTGGCGGCAGATACGCAGTATTTT
>many|TRBV20-1|12|TRBJ2-5|NA
CSVDSQQETQYF
TGCAGTGTCGACAGCCAGCAAGAGACCCAGTACTTC
>few|TRBV12-3/TRBV12-4|16|TRBJ1-3|TRBD1
CASSLPGQGLRNTICF
TGTGCCAGCAGTTTACCAGGACAGGGGCTTAGAAACACCATATGTTTT
>many|TRBV10-2|16|TRBJ2-3|NA
CASSDRGGASADTQYF
TGCGCCAGCAGTGACAGGGGGGGGGCCTCTGCAGATACGCAGTATTTT
>medium-sized|TRBV7-9|16|TRBJ2-1|TRBD1
CASSLVTTGEWNEQFF
TGTGCCAGCAGCTTAGTTACGACAGGGGAGTGGAATGAGCAGTTCTTC
>many|TRBV4-2|18|TRBJ2-6|NA
CASSLQIGASSGANVLTF
TGTGCCAGCAGCCTCCAAATCGGGGCAAGCTCTGGGGCCAACGTCCTGACTTTC
>many|TRBV20-1|10|TRBJ1-2|NA
CSAPSQGYTF
TGCAGTGCTCCATCGCAGGGCTACACCTTC
>NA|TRBV6-2/TRBV6-3|15|TRBJ2-1|TRBD2
CASSDGGGSYNEQFF
TGTGCCAGCAGTGACGGGGGGGGAAGCTACAATGAGCAGTTCTTC
>many|TRBV20-1|10|TRBJ1-2|NA
CSARTVGYTF
TGCAGTGCCCGGACTGTTGGCTACACCTTC
>many|TRBV7-2|13|TRBJ2-5|NA
CASSFGPVETQYF
TGTGCCAGCAGCTTTGGGCCGGTGGAGACCCAGTACTTC
>NA|TRBV6-5|13|TRBJ1-1|NA
CASNYQGSTEAFF
TGTGCCAGCAACTACCAGGGGAGCACTGAAGCTTTCTTT
>many|TRBV12-3/TRBV12-4|12|TRBJ1-1|NA
CASSFGWAEAFF
TGTGCCAGCAGTTTTGGGTGGGCTGAAGCTTTCTTT
>many|TRBV5-5|15|TRBJ1-3|NA
CASRGSWPSGNTIYF
TGTGCCAGCAGGGGGTCGTGGCCCTCTGGAAACACCATATATTTT
>NA|TRBV21-1|16|TRBJ2-1|NA
CASAGHRDRSYNEQFF
TGTGCCAGCGCCGGGCACCGGGACAGGAGCTACAATGAGCAGTTCTTC
>NA|TRBV20-1|14|TRBJ2-1|NA
CSASGADSRREQFF
TGCAGTGCTAGTGGGGCTGACTCGAGGCGTGAGCAGTTCTTC
>many|TRBV7-2|14|TRBJ2-5|NA
CASSRGTGAETQYF
TGTGCCAGCAGCCGCGGCACGGGAGCGGAGACCCAGTACTTC
>many|TRBV9|13|TRBJ1-2|NA
CASSVQTGRGYTF
TGTGCCAGCAGCGTGCAGACCGGCCGAGGCTACACCTTC
>NA|TRBV7-9|13|TRBJ2-3|TRBD2
CAGSTGTRGTRYF
TGTGCCGGCAGCACCGGGACTAGAGGCACGCGGTATTTT
>many|TRBV29-1|12|TRBJ1-1|NA
CSVGHLNTEAFF
TGCAGCGTTGGACACCTCAACACTGAAGCTTTCTTT
>many|TRBV2|15|TRBJ2-3|TRBD1
CASSLQGARADTQYF
TGTGCCAGCAGTCTACAGGGGGCGAGGGCAGATACGCAGTATTTT
>many|TRBV25-1|15|TRBJ2-4|TRBD1
CASSEPGTGGNIQYF
TGTGCCAGCAGTGAGCCGGGGACAGGGGGTAACATTCAGTACTTC
>many|TRBV6-2/TRBV6-3|15|TRBJ2-2|NA
CASSYGGSIHGELFF
TGTGCCAGCAGTTACGGGGGATCCATCCACGGGGAGCTGTTTTTT
>many|TRBV20-1|14|TRBJ2-1|NA
CSARGANSPNGQFF
TGCAGTGCTAGAGGGGCAAACTCCCCCAATGGGCAGTTCTTC
>many|TRBV15|18|TRBJ2-7|TRBD1
CATSRDSGTGTGVNEQYF
TGTGCCACCAGCAGAGATTCTGGGACCGGGACAGGGGTTAACGAGCAGTACTTC
>many|TRBV5-6|16|TRBJ2-7|TRBD2
CASSWRGTSGSYEQYF
TGTGCCAGCAGCTGGAGAGGGACTAGCGGCTCCTACGAGCAGTACTTC
>once|TRBV28|15|TRBJ2-7|TRBD2
CASSLYPSGEYEQYF
TGTGCCAGCAGTTTATATCCTAGCGGGGAATACGAGCAGTACTTC